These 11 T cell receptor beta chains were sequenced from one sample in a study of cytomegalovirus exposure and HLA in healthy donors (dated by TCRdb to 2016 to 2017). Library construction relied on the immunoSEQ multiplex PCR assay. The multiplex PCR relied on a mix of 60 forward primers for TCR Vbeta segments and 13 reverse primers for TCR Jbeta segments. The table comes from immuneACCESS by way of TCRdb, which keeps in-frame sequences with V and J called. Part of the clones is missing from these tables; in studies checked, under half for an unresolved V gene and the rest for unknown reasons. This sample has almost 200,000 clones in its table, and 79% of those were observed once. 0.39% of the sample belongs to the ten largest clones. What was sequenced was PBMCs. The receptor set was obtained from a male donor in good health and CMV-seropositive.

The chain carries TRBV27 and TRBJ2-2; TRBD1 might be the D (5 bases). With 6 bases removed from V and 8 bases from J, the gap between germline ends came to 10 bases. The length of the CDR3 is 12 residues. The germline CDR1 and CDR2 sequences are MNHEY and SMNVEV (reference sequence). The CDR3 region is CASRLGAGELFF. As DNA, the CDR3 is TGTGCCAGCAGGCTAGGGGCGGGGGAGCTGTTTTTT.

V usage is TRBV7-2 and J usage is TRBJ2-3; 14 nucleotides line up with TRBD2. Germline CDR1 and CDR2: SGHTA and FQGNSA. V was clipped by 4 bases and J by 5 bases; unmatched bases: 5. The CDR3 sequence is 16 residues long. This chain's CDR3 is CASSWGLAGEGDTQYF. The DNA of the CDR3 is TGTGCCAGCAGCTGGGGACTAGCGGGAGAGGGAGATACGCAGTATTTT. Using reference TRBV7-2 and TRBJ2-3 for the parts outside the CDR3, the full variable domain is GAGVSQSPSNKVTEKGKDVELRCDPISGHTALYWYRQSLGQGLEFLIYFQGNSAPDKSGLPSDRFSAERTGGSVSTLTIQRTQQEDSAVYLCASSWGLAGEGDTQYFGPGTRLTVL.

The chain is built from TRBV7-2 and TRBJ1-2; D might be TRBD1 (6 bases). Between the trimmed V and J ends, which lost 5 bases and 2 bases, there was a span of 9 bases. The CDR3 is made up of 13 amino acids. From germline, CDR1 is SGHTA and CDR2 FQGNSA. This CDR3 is CASSADRNYGYTF. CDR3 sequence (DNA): TGTGCCAGCAGCGCGGACAGAAACTATGGCTACACCTTC. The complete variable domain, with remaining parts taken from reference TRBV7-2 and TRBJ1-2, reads GAGVSQSPSNKVTEKGKDVELRCDPISGHTALYWYRQSLGQGLEFLIYFQGNSAPDKSGLPSDRFSAERTGGSVSTLTIQRTQQEDSAVYLCASSADRNYGYTFGSGTRLTVV.

The CDR3 DNA is TGTGCCAGCAGTTTATGGCGACTAGCGGGAGGGCCCAAAAACATTCAGTACTTC. Translation gives CASSLWRLAGGPKNIQYF. The genes are TRBV28 and TRBJ2-4; TRBD2 matches at 14 bases. Trimming removed 0 bases from V and 2 bases from J; junction bases left unmatched: 3. This CDR3 spans 18 amino acids. Germline V gene sequence: CDR1 MDHEN, CDR2 SYDVKM.

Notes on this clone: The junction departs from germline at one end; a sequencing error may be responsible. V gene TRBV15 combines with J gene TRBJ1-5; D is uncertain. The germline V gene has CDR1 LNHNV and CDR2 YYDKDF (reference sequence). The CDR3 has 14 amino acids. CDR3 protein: CATSRDGGYQPQHF. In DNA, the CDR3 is TGTGCCACCAGCCGAGACGGAGGCTATCAGCCCCAGCATTTT.

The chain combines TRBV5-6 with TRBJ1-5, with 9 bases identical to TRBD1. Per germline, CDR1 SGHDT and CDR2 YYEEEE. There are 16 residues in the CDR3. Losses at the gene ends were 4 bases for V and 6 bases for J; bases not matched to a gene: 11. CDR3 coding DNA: TGTGCCAGCAGCGTATGGGGTAGACAGGGGGTTCAGCCCCAGCATTTT. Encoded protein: CASSVWGRQGVQPQHF.

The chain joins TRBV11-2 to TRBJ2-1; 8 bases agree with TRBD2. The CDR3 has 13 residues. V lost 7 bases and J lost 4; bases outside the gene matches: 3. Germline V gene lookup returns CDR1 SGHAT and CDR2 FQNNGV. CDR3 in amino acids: CASKVAGYNEQFF. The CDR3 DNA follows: TGTGCCAGCAAGGTAGCGGGGTACAATGAGCAGTTCTTC.

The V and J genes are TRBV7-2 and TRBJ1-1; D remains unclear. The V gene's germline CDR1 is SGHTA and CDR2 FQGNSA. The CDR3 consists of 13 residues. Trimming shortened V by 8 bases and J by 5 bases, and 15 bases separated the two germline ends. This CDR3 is CASGLLRRTEAFF. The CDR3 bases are TGTGCCAGCGGACTACTTAGGCGTACTGAAGCTTTCTTT.

For the CDR3, the DNA is TGTGCCAGCAGCTATTCTCGGACAGGGGCTCATAATGAAAAACTGTTTTTT. Translating it yields CASSYSRTGAHNEKLFF. The chain recombines TRBV5-6 with TRBJ1-4; 9 nucleotides agree with TRBD1. J was trimmed by 4 bases and V by 3 bases; bases with no gene match: 10. This CDR3 region has 17 residues. Germline V gene data show CDR1 as SGHDT and CDR2 as YYEEEE.

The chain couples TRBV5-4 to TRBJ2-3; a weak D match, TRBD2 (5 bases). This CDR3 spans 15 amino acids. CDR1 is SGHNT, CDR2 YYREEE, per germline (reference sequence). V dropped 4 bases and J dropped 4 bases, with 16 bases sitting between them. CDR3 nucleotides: TGTGCCAGCAGCCTTGGTGGGCGGGTTCCAGATACGCAGTATTTT. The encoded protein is CASSLGGRVPDTQYF.

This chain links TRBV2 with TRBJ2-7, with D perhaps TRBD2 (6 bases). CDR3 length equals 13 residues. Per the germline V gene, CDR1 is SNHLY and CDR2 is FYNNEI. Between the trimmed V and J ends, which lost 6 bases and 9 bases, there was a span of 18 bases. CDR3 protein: CASSGGPRVGQYF. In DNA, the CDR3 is TGTGCCAGCAGCGGGGGTCCCCGCGTAGGGCAGTACTTC.